These 11 T cell receptor beta chains came from one sample sequenced in a study of beta chain features in type 1 diabetes. Study findings and constraints: There was a moderate but significant shortening of TCRB CDR3s in all four CD4+ subsets of Type 1 diabetes patients.

Sequencing targeted expressed TCRB transcripts, as all isolated RNA had been reverse transcribed. TCRdb's table, derived via immunoSEQ multiplex PCR, lists solely in-frame clones and lacks some. Of about 160,000 clones listed, around 7.8% are singletons. These TCRs are of unknown antigen specificity. The sample taken for sequencing was central memory CD4+ T cells from blood. The receptors were gathered from a woman between 40 and 55 years old with type 1 diabetes.

In its sample, this clone was seen many times. The chain couples TRBV18 to TRBJ1-4; D is unresolved. The CDR3 sequence is 11 residues long. The germline gives CDR1 KGHSH, CDR2 LQKENI. Trimming removed 3 bases at V and 8 bases at J, with 4 bases between. The CDR3 sequence: CASSPGEKLFF. The CDR3 DNA reads TGTGCCAGCTCACCCGGGGAAAAACTGTTTTTT. Variable domain in full (rest from reference TRBV18 and TRBJ1-4): NAGVMQNPRHLVRRRGQEARLRCSPMKGHSHVYWYRQLPEEGLKFMVYLQKENIIDESGMPKERFSAEFPKEGPSILRIQQVVRGDSAAYFCASSPGEKLFFGSGTQLSVL.

A few counts support this clone. The chain employs TRBV5-1 and TRBJ1-1; TRBD1 matches at 12 bases. Germline CDR1 SGHRS, CDR2 YFSETQ. The J segment lost 4 bases and the V segment lost 4 bases, leaving 2 bases of the junction unmatched. The CDR3 spans 14 residues. CDR3 sequence reads: CASSGTGGGTEAFF. The CDR3 DNA reads as TGCGCCAGCAGCGGGACAGGGGGCGGCACTGAAGCTTTCTTT. Full variable domain (outside the CDR3, taken from reference TRBV5-1 and TRBJ1-1): KAGVTQTPRYLIKTRGQQVTLSCSPISGHRSVSWYQQTPGQGLQFLFEYFSETQRNKGNFPGRFSGRQFSNSRSEMNVSTLELGDSALYLCASSGTGGGTEAFFGQGTRLTVV.

This clone was detected only a few times. The chain couples TRBV29-1 to TRBJ2-1; D call uncertain. Deletions cut 3 bases from V and 3 bases from J, with 6 bases between. Germline assignment: CDR1 SQVTM and CDR2 ANQGSEA. The CDR3 spans 12 residues. This CDR3 reads CSVDQDYNEQFF. The CDR3 DNA reads TGCAGCGTTGATCAGGACTACAATGAGCAGTTCTTC.

This rearrangement joins TRBV5-4 to TRBJ1-1, with 10 bases lining up with TRBD1. J was trimmed by 2 bases and V by 4 bases; bases with no gene match: 5. Germline assignment: CDR1 SGHNT and CDR2 YYREEE (reference sequence). This CDR3 comprises 15 residues. CDR3 sequence: CASSRRDRGNTEAFF. The CDR3 coding sequence is TGTGCCAGCAGCAGGCGGGACAGGGGAAACACTGAAGCTTTCTTT.

Here the CDR3 DNA reads TGTGCCAGCAGTTTAGTCCAGGGGGTAGCCGAGCAGTACTTC. As protein: CASSLVQGVAEQYF. The chain uses TRBV28 and TRBJ2-7, with 7 bases matching TRBD1. This CDR3 is 14 amino acids long. Germline V gene sequence: CDR1 MDHEN, CDR2 SYDVKM. V shed 2 bases, J shed 6 bases, and the junction held 7 bases outside the gene matches. The full variable domain, with the rest looked up from reference TRBV28 and TRBJ2-7, is DVKVTQSSRYLVKRTGEKVFLECVQDMDHENMFWYRQDPGLGLRLIYFSYDVKMKEKGDIPEGYSVSREKKERFSLILESASTNQTSMYLCASSLVQGVAEQYFGPGTRLTVT.

The chain carries TRBV7-2 and TRBJ1-1; D uncertain. This CDR3 contains 15 residues. V gave up 5 bases and J gave up 3 bases, with 16 bases separating them. In germline, CDR1 is SGHTA, CDR2 FQGNSA. CDR3 in DNA: TGTGCCAGCAGCCGACCCGCGGGCGGCGACACTGAAGCTTTCTTT. It codes for CASSRPAGGDTEAFF.

The chain employs TRBV29-1 and TRBJ1-1; TRBD1 might be the D (5 bases). Germline assignment: CDR1 SQVTM and CDR2 ANQGSEA. The CDR3 runs to 14 residues. Between the trimmed V and J ends, which lost 7 bases and 5 bases, there was a span of 20 bases. CDR3 region: CSARSWGGETEAFF. As DNA, the CDR3 is TGCAGCGCACGAAGCTGGGGAGGGGAGACTGAAGCTTTCTTT.

This clone has just a few counts. This sequence joins TRBV9 and TRBJ2-7, with 12 bases aligning to TRBD2. Germline V gene sequence: CDR1 SGDLS, CDR2 YYNGEE. V lost 4 bases to trimming and J lost 2 bases; unmatched junction nucleotides: 13. This CDR3 has 18 amino acids. CDR3 in amino acids: CASSPGTSGFLSTYEQYF. The CDR3 nucleotides are TGTGCCAGCAGCCCAGGGACTAGCGGGTTCCTCTCTACCTACGAGCAGTACTTC.

The V gene is TRBV6-5, the J gene TRBJ2-2; perhaps TRBD2 as D (6 bases). CDR1 is MNHEY, CDR2 SVGAGI, per germline. V lost 4 bases, J lost 5 bases, and 11 bases lay in between. There are 14 residues in the CDR3. CDR3 sequence: CASSWRGNTGELFF. Written as DNA, the CDR3 is TGTGCCAGCAGTTGGAGGGGTAATACCGGGGAGCTGTTTTTT.

The CDR3 region is CSARRETQYF. The CDR3 DNA reads as TGCAGTGCTAGACGGGAGACCCAGTACTTC. The gene calls are TRBV20-1 and TRBJ2-5; D gene uncertain. The CDR3 runs to 10 residues. V lost 2 bases to trimming and J lost 5 bases, with 3 bases between them. Germline CDR1 DFQATT, CDR2 SNEGSKA (reference sequence).

This clone was observed a handful of times. The genes are TRBV5-1 and TRBJ2-7; D might be TRBD2 (5 bases). Trimming cost V 3 bases and J 0 bases, with 13 bases left between them. From germline, CDR1 is SGHRS and CDR2 YFSETQ. The CDR3 loop spans 15 amino acids. The CDR3 spells CASSSDGVVSYEQYF. DNA of the CDR3: TGCGCCAGCAGCTCCGACGGGGTGGTCTCCTACGAGCAGTACTTC.